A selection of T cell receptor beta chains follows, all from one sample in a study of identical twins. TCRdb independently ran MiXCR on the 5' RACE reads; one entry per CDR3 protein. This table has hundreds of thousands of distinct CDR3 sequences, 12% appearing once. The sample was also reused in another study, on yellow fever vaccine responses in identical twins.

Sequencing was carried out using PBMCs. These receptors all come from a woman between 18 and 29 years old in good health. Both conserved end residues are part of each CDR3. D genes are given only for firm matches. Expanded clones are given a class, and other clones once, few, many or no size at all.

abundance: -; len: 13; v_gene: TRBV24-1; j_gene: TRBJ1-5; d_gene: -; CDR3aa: CATSGTENQPQHF; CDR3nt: TGTGCCACCAGTGGTACGGAGAATCAGCCCCAGCATTTT
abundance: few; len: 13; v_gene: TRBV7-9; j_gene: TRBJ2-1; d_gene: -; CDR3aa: CASSADTGNEQFF; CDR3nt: TGTGCCAGCAGCGCGGACACGGGGAATGAGCAGTTCTTC
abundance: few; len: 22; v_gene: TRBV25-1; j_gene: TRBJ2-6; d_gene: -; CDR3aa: CASSQPYPGTPFISSGANVLTF; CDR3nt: TGTGCCAGCAGCCAGCCCTATCCGGGAACCCCATTTATTAGCTCTGGGGCCAACGTCCTGACTTTC
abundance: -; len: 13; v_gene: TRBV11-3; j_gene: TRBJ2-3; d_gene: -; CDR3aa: CASSRLETDTQYF; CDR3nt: TGTGCCAGCAGCCGCCTAGAGACAGATACGCAGTATTTT
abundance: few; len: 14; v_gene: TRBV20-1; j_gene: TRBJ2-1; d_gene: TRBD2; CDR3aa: CSARLAGAFDEQFF; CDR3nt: TGCAGTGCTAGACTAGCGGGAGCCTTCGATGAGCAGTTCTTC
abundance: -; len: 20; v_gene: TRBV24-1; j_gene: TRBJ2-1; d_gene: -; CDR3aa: CATGTLDRLHPGTSTNEQFF; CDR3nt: TGTGCCACCGGGACCTTGGACAGACTTCACCCCGGGACGTCAACCAATGAGCAGTTCTTC
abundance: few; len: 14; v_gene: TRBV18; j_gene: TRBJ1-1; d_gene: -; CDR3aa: CASSPQGLGTEAFF; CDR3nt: TGTGCCAGCTCACCCCAGGGTTTAGGCACTGAAGCTTTCTTT
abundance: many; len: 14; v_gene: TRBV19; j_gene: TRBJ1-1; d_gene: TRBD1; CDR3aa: CASSHRTGNTEAFF; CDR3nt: TGTGCCAGTAGCCATAGGACAGGGAACACTGAAGCTTTCTTT
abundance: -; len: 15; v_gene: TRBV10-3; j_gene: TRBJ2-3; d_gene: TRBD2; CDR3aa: CAISGLAGAVDTQYF; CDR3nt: TGTGCCATCTCGGGACTAGCGGGAGCGGTAGATACGCAGTATTTT
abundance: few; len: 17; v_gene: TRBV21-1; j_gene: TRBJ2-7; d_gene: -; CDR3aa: CASSKDPASLLNYEQYF; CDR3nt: TGTGCCAGCAGCAAAGATCCAGCGTCCCTTCTCAACTACGAGCAGTACTTC
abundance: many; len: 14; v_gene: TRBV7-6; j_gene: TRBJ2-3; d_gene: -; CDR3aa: CASSLALAPDTQYF; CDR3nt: TGTGCCAGCAGCTTAGCCTTAGCCCCAGATACGCAGTATTTT
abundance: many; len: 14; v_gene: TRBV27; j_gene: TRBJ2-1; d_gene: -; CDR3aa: CASQTGAGGNEQFF; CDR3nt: TGTGCCAGTCAGACGGGAGCAGGCGGCAATGAGCAGTTCTTC
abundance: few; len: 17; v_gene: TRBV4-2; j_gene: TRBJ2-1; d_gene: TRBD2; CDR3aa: CASSQLLAGSSYNEQFF; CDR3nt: TGTGCCAGCAGCCAACTTTTAGCGGGGAGCTCCTACAATGAGCAGTTCTTC
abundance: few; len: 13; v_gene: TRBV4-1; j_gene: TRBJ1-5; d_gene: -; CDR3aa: CASSQEHADPQHF; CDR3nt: TGCGCCAGCAGCCAAGAACACGCGGACCCCCAGCATTTT
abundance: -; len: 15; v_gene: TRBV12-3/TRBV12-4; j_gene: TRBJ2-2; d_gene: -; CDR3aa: CASRVPGTFTGELFF; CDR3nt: TGTGCCAGCAGGGTACCTGGGACTTTCACCGGGGAGCTGTTTTTT
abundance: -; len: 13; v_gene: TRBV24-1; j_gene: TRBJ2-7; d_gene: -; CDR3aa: CATSDTGTYEQYF; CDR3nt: TGTGCCACCAGTGACACCGGGACCTACGAGCAGTACTTC
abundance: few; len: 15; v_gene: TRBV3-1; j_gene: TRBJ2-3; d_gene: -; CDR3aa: CASSPPGGKSDTQYF; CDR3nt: TGTGCCAGCAGCCCGCCCGGCGGGAAGTCGGATACGCAGTATTTT
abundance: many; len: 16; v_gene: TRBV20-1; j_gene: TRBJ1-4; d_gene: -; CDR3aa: CSARDRMKARLEKLFF; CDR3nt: TGCAGTGCTAGAGATAGGATGAAGGCTCGATTGGAAAAACTGTTTTTT
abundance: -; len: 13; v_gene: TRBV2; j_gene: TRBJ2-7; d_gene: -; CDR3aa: CASKREGAHEQYF; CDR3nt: TGTGCCAGCAAACGAGAAGGGGCCCACGAGCAGTACTTC
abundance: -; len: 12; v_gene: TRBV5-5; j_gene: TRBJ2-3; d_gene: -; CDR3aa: CASSLETPTQYF; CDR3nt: TGTGCCAGCAGCTTGGAAACCCCAACGCAGTATTTT
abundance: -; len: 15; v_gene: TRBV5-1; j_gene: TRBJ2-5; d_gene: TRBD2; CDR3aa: CASSLGLAGDETQYF; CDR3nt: TGCGCCAGCAGCTTAGGACTAGCGGGAGATGAGACCCAGTACTTC
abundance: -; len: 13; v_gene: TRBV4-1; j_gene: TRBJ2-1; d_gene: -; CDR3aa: CASSWDLHNEQFF; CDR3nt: TGCGCCAGCAGCTGGGACTTACACAATGAGCAGTTCTTC
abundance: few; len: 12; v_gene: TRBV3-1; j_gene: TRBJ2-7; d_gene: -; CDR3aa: CASSQENYEQYF; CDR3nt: TGTGCCAGCAGCCAAGAGAACTACGAGCAGTACTTC
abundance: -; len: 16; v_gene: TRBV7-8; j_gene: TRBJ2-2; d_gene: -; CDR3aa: CASSLAFQPPTGELFF; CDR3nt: TGTGCCAGCAGCTTAGCGTTCCAGCCCCCCACCGGGGAGCTGTTTTTT
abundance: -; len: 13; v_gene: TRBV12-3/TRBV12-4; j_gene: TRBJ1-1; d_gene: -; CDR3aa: CASKWGLITEAFF; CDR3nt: TGTGCCAGCAAATGGGGACTGATAACTGAAGCTTTCTTT
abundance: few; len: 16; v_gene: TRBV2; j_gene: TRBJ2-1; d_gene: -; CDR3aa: CASSYRRVDSYNEQFF; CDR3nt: TGTGCCAGCAGTTACCGACGGGTAGACTCCTACAATGAGCAGTTCTTC
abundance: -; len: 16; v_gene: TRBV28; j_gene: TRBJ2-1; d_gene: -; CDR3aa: CASSLWGTGEEDEQFF; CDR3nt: TGTGCCAGCAGTCTCTGGGGGACGGGAGAGGAGGATGAGCAGTTCTTC
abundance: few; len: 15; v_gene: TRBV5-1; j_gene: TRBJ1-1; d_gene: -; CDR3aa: CASSLFADSNTEAFF; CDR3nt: TGCGCCAGCAGCTTGTTCGCGGACTCGAACACTGAAGCTTTCTTT
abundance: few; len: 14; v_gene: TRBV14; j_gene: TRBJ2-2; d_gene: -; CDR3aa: CASSQDANTGELFF; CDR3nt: TGTGCCAGCAGCCAAGATGCGAACACCGGGGAGCTGTTTTTT
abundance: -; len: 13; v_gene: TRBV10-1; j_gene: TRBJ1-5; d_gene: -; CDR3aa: CASSAGLGQPQHF; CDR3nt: TGCGCCAGCAGTGCTGGTTTGGGTCAGCCCCAGCATTTT
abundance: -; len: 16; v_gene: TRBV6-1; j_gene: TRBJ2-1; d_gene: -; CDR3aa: CASSAGPVEFYNEQFF; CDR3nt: TGTGCCAGCAGTGCCGGTCCCGTCGAGTTCTACAATGAGCAGTTCTTC
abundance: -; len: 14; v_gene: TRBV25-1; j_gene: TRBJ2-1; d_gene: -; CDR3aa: CASSDSSAPNEQFF; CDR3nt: TGTGCCAGCAGTGACTCCTCGGCCCCCAATGAGCAGTTCTTC
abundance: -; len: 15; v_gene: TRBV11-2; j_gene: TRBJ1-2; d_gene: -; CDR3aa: CASSSRGERGAGYTF; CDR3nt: TGTGCCAGCAGCTCTCGCGGGGAAAGGGGGGCTGGCTACACCTTC
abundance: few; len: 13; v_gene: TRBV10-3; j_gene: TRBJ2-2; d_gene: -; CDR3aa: CAISDLNTGELFF; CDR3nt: TGTGCCATCAGTGACCTGAACACCGGGGAGCTGTTTTTT
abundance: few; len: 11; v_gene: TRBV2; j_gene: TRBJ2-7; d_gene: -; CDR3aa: CASVLFQGEVF; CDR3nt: TGTGCCAGCGTCTTATTTCAGGGTGAGGTCTTC
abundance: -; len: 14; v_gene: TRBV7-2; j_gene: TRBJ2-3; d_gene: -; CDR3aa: CASSQLGRGDTQYF; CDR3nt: TGTGCCAGCAGCCAACTAGGGAGGGGGGATACGCAGTATTTT
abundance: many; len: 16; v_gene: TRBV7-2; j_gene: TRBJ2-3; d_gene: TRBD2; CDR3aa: CASSTRGAGGADTQYF; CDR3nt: TGTGCCAGCAGCACCCGGGGGGCGGGGGGTGCAGATACGCAGTATTTT
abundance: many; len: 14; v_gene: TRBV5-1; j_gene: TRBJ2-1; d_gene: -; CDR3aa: CASSLEAEYNEQFF; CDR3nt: TGCGCCAGCAGCTTGGAGGCAGAATACAATGAGCAGTTCTTC
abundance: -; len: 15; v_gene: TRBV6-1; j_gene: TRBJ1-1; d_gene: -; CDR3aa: CASSERRNLNTEAFF; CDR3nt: TGTGCCAGCAGTGAAAGACGGAACCTGAACACTGAAGCTTTCTTT
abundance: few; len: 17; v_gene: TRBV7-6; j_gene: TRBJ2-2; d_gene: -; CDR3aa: CASRAGATLANTGELFF; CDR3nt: TGTGCCAGCAGAGCCGGGGCTACCCTTGCGAACACCGGGGAGCTGTTTTTT
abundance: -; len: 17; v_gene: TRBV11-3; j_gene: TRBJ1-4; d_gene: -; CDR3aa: CASSRVGDSATNEKLFF; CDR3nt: TGTGCCAGCAGTCGGGTCGGGGATTCGGCAACTAATGAAAAACTGTTTTTT
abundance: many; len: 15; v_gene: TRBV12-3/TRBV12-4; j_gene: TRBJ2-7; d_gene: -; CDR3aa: CASSLALIGSYEQYF; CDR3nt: TGTGCCAGCAGTTTAGCGCTTATAGGCTCCTACGAGCAGTACTTC
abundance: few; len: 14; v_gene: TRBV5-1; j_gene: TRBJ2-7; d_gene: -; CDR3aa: CASSLWAGTYEQYF; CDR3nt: TGCGCCAGCAGCTTGTGGGCCGGGACCTACGAGCAGTACTTC